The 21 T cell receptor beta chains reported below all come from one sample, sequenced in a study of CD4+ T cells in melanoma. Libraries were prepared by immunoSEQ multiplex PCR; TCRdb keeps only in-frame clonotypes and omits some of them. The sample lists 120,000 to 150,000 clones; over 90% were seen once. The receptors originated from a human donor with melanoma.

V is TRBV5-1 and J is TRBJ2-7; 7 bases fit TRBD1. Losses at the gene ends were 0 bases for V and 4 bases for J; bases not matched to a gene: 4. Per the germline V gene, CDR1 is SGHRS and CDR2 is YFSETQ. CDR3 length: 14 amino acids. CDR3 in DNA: TGCGCCAGCAGCTTGGGCCCACAGGGGTACGAGCAGTACTTC. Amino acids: CASSLGPQGYEQYF.

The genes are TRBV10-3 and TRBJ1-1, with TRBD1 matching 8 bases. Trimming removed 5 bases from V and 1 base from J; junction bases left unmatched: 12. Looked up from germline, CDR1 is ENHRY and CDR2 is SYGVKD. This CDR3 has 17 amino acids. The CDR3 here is CAISLGTGASSNTEAFF. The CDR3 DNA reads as TGTGCCATCAGTTTAGGGACAGGCGCCTCCTCGAACACTGAAGCTTTCTTT.

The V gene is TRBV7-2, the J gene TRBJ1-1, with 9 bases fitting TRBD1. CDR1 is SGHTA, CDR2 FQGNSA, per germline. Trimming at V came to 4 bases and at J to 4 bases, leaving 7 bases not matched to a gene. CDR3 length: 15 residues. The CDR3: CASSWGDRVTTEAFF. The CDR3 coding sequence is TGTGCCAGCAGCTGGGGGGACAGGGTGACCACTGAAGCTTTCTTT.

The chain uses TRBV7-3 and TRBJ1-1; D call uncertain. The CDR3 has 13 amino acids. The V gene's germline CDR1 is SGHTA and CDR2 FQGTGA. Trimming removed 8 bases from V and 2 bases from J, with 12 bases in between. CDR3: CASSVGPNTEAFF. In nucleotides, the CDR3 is TGTGCCAGCTCCGTAGGACCTAACACTGAAGCTTTCTTT.

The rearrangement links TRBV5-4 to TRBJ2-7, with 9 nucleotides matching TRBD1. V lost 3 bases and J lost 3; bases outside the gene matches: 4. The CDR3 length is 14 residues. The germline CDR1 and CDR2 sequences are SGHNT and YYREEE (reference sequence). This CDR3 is CASSYPGQGYEQYF. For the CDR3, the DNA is TGTGCCAGCAGCTACCCGGGACAGGGCTACGAGCAGTACTTC.

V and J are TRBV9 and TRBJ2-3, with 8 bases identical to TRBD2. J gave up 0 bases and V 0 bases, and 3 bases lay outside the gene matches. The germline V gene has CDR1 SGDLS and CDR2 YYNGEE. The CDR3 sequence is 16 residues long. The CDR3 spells CASSVGLAFSTDTQYF. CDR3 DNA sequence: TGTGCCAGCAGCGTAGGACTAGCGTTTAGCACAGATACGCAGTATTTT.

CDR3 amino acids: CASSQWYAGRSATNEKLFF. CDR3 bases: TGCGCCAGCAGCCAATGGTATGCAGGTAGATCAGCAACTAATGAAAAACTGTTTTTT. The chain recombines TRBV4-1 with TRBJ1-4; D remains unclear. The CDR3 has 19 amino acids. Germline V CDR1 and CDR2: MGHRA, YSYEKL. V was trimmed by 2 bases and J by 0 bases, leaving 19 bases between them.

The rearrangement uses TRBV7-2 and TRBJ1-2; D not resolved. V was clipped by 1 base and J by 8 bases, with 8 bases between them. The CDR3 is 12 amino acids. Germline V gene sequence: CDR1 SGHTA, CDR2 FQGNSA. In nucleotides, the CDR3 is TGTGCCAGCAGCTTAGACGGTAGGGGCTACACCTTC. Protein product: CASSLDGRGYTF.

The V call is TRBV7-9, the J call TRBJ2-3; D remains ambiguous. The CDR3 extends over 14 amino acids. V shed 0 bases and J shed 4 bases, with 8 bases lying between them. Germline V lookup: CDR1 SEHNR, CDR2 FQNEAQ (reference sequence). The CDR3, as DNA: TGTGCCAGCAGCTTAGCCCTGAGTGCAGATACGCAGTATTTT. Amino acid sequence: CASSLALSADTQYF.

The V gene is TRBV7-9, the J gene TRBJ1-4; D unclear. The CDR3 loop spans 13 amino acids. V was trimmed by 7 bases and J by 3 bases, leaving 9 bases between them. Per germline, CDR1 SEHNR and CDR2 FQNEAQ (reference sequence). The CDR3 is CASTLTANEKLFF. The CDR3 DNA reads TGTGCCAGCACCCTTACGGCTAATGAAAAACTGTTTTTT.

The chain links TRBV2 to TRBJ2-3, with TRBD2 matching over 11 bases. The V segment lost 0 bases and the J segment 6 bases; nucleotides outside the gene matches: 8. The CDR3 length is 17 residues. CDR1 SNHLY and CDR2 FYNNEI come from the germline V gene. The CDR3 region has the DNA TGTGCCAGCAGTGAAGCATGGATAGCGGGGGGGCCCGATACGCAGTATTTT. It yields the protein CASSEAWIAGGPDTQYF.

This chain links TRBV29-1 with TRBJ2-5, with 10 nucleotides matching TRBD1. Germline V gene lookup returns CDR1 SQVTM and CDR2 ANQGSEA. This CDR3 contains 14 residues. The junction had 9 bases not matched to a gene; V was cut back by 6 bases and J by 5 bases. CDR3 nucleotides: TGCAGCGTAACCGGGACAGGGGTCGGTGAGACCCAGTACTTC. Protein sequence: CSVTGTGVGETQYF.

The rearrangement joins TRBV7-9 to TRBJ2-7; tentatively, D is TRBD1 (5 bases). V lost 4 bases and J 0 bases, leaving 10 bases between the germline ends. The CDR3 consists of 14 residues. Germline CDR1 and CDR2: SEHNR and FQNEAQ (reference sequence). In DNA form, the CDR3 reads TGTGCCAGCAGCTCCTGGGGCCTCTCCTACGAGCAGTACTTC. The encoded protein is CASSSWGLSYEQYF.

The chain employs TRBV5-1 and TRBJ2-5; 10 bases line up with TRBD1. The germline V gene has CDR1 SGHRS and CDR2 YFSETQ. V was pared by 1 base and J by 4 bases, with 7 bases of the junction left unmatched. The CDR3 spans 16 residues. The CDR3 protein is CASSLQGTGEGETQYF. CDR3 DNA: TGCGCCAGCAGCTTGCAGGGGACAGGGGAAGGAGAGACCCAGTACTTC.

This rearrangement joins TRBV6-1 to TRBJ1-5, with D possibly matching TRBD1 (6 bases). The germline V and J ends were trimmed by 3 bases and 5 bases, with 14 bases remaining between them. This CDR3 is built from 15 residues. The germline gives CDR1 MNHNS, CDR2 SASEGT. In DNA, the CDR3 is TGTGCCAGCAGTGACAGGGGAAGTGGTTATCAGCCCCAGCATTTT. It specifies CASSDRGSGYQPQHF.

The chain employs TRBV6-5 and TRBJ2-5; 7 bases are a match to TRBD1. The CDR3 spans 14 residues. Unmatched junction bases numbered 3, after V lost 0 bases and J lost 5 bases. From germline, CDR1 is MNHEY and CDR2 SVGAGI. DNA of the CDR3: TGTGCCAGCAGTTACTCGACAGGGTGGGAGACCCAGTACTTC. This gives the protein CASSYSTGWETQYF.

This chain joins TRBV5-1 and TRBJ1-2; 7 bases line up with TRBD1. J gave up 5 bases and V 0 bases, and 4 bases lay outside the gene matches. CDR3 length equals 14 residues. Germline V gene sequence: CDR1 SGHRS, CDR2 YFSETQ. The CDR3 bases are TGCGCCAGCAGCTTGGAACAGGGGTGGTATGGCTACACCTTC. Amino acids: CASSLEQGWYGYTF. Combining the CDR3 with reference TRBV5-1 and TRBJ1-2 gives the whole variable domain KAGVTQTPRYLIKTRGQQVTLSCSPISGHRSVSWYQQTPGQGLQFLFEYFSETQRNKGNFPGRFSGRQFSNSRSEMNVSTLELGDSALYLCASSLEQGWYGYTFGSGTRLTVV.

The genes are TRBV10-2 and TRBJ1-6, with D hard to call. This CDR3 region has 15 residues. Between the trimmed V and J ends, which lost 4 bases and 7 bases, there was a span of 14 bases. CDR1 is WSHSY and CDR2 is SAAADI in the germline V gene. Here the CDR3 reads CASSGVGSRNSPLHF. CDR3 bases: TGCGCCAGCAGTGGCGTAGGCTCTCGGAATTCACCCCTCCACTTT.

CDR3 in amino acids: CASSLGAGGETQYF. DNA of the CDR3: TGTGCCAGCAGCTTGGGGGCCGGCGGGGAGACCCAGTACTTC. V and J are TRBV7-2 and TRBJ2-5, with D maybe TRBD1 (6 bases). There are 14 residues in the CDR3. Germline V lookup: CDR1 SGHTA, CDR2 FQGNSA. The V gene lost 3 bases and the J gene lost 5 bases, with 13 bases spanning the gap.

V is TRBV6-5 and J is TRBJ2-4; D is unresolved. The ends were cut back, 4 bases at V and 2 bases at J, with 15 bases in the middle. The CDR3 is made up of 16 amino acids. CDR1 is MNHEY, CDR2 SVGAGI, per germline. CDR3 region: CASSFSRRSTKNIQYF. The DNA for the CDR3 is TGTGCCAGCAGTTTCAGTCGCCGAAGCACCAAAAACATTCAGTACTTC.

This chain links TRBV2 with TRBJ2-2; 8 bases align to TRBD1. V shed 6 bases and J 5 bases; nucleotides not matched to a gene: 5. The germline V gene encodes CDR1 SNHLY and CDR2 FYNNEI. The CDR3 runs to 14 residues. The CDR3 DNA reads TGTGCCAGCAGAGGGGACAGGAGAACCGGGGAGCTGTTTTTT. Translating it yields CASRGDRRTGELFF.